These 5 T cell receptor beta chains came from one sample sequenced in a study of response to subunit inactivated influenza vaccine. TCRdb ran MiXCR on the RT-PCR reads and lists one entry per CDR3 protein. The table lists some 550,000 distinct CDR3 sequences, approximately 24% of them singletons. A further study also used this sample, focusing on T cells expressing NK-cell markers. That study adds: 5'RACE template switching with UMIs produced the TCR beta cDNA.

Sequenced here: CD4+ T cells sorted from PBMCs, sampled 11 to 12 days after vaccination. The receptors stem from a man aged 50 or older who received an inactivated influenza vaccine.

This chain connects TRBV6-5 to TRBJ2-3; D is undetermined. Germline CDR1 and CDR2: MNHEY and SVGAGI. CDR3 length equals 17 residues. Deletions cut 2 bases from V and 0 bases from J, with 15 bases between. As DNA, the CDR3 is TGTGCCAGCAGTTACACACGAAAAGCCACTAGCACAGATACGCAGTATTTT. This gives the protein CASSYTRKATSTDTQYF.

This clonotype has a handful of counts. The chain uses TRBV7-8 and TRBJ2-1, with D hard to call. This CDR3 contains 15 residues. V lost 1 base to trimming and J lost 5 bases, with 12 bases between them. Germline lookup yields CDR1 SGHVS and CDR2 FQNEAQ. CDR3 sequence: CASSLVVVYHNEQFF. CDR3 coding DNA: TGTGCCAGCAGCTTAGTCGTAGTATACCACAATGAGCAGTTCTTC. The variable domain in full, with the rest retrieved from reference TRBV7-8 and TRBJ2-1, is GAGVSQSPRYKVAKRGQDVALRCDPISGHVSLFWYQQALGQGPEFLTYFQNEAQLDKSGLPSDRFFAERPEGSVSTLKIQRTQQEDSAVYLCASSLVVVYHNEQFFGPGTRLTVL.

This chain joins TRBV4-1 and TRBJ2-5; 9 positions agree with TRBD2. Germline-derived CDR1 and CDR2 are MGHRA and YSYEKL. The V gene end was trimmed by 2 bases and the J gene end by 4 bases; junction bases not matched to a gene: 8. The CDR3 has 16 amino acids. This CDR3 reads CASSQLAGGIVETQYF. The CDR3 DNA reads as TGCGCCAGCAGCCAACTTGCGGGGGGGATCGTAGAGACCCAGTACTTC.

This chain uses TRBV10-3 with TRBJ2-7; 7 positions agree with TRBD1. Germline-derived CDR1 and CDR2 are ENHRY and SYGVKD. CDR3 size: 15 residues. V dropped 4 bases and J dropped 0; count of bases not matched to a gene: 6. The CDR3 here is CAISATGPVSYEQYF. The CDR3 coding sequence is TGTGCCATCAGTGCGACAGGGCCCGTCTCCTACGAGCAGTACTTC.

Only one count was recorded for this clonotype. The chain's CDR3 is CSARVGTGFYEQYF. The CDR3 coding sequence is TGCAGTGCTAGAGTTGGGACAGGGTTTTACGAGCAGTACTTC. The chain uses TRBV20-1 and TRBJ2-7; 9 bases agree with TRBD1. From germline, CDR1 is DFQATT and CDR2 SNEGSKA (reference sequence). This CDR3 is built from 14 residues. J gave up 4 bases and V 1 base, and 5 bases lay outside the gene matches.